The 3 T cell receptor beta chains reported below all come from one sample, sequenced in a study of OX40 agonist ivuxolimab in advanced cancers. Libraries were built with the immunoSEQ multiplex PCR assay. TCRdb took this table from immuneACCESS and kept in-frame rearrangements with V and J called. Such tables lack part of the clones; where checked against another copy, unresolved V genes explain under half of the gap, and the rest is unexplained. The sample contains over 55,000 clones, around 77% of them found a single time. In total, the top ten clones hold 6.3% of the sample. The source was CD4+ or CD8+ T cells sorted from blood, collected in a trial of the OX40 agonist ivuxolimab. The receptors originated from an adult with an advanced solid tumor such as melanoma, head and neck, liver or kidney cancer.

The chain carries TRBV18 and TRBJ2-7; TRBD2 might be the D (6 bases). Trimming cost V 2 bases and J 0 bases, with 14 bases left between them. CDR3 length: 16 amino acids. Germline assignment: CDR1 KGHSH and CDR2 LQKENI. CDR3 DNA sequence: TGTGCCAGCTCACCATCGCGCGGGGCCGTCTCCTACGAGCAGTACTTC. This gives the protein CASSPSRGAVSYEQYF.

The chain links TRBV6-5 to TRBJ1-1; D is undetermined. CDR1 is MNHEY and CDR2 is SVGAGI in the germline V gene. CDR3 length: 11 amino acids. V was shortened by 6 bases and J by 1 base, with 3 bases between the two germline ends. The CDR3 sequence: CASRQNTEAFF. The CDR3 DNA is TGTGCCAGCAGGCAGAACACTGAAGCTTTCTTT.

The chain couples TRBV6-1 to TRBJ2-1, with a weak D call TRBD2 (7 bases). Trimming cost V 6 bases and J 6 bases, with 18 bases left between them. This CDR3 region has 15 residues. Germline V gives CDR1 MNHNS, CDR2 SASEGT. The chain's CDR3 is CASSRRGARSNEQFF. CDR3 DNA sequence: TGTGCCAGCAGCCGCCGGGGGGCACGGTCCAATGAGCAGTTCTTC.